The entry that follows covers one T cell receptor (beta chain) sequence. Its antigen is not yet known. It has no much larger one-base neighbor in the sample; base qualities were not kept. Sequences MGHRA (CDR1) and YSYEKL (CDR2) are obtained from the germline V gene. The CDR3 runs 12 amino acids, cysteine and phenylalanine included. Just CDR3 DNA is preserved here, 36 bases in frame from base 1. V drops 6 bases and J drops 5 bases, leaving 10 bases in between. This record belongs to a study of shared clonotypes between healthy human individuals (dated by TCRdb to the early 2020s). In the study overall: The cohort included three men and a couple of women between 18 and 49 years of age. For each donor, three plates each were used for CD4 naive and CD4 memory, two plates were used for CD8 naive, and one plate was used for CD8 memory. Blood TCR repertoires of five healthy adults were deeply sequenced to estimate repertoire size and the extent of clonotype sharing between individuals. To increase sequencing depth and limit assay-specific biases, different laboratories used diverse techniques to prepare libraries and sequence TCR repertoires. Each donor's leukapheresis produced roughly between about 0.85 and 10 billion PBMCs. Broad study findings and their caveats: Rarefaction of sorted-subset datasets indicated incomplete sequencing despite the large sequencing depth. Naive subsets generally had larger estimated clonotype richness than memory subsets did. Based on pairwise subsampling, the degree of clonotype sharing among donors was expected to be affected by sequencing depth. Clonotypes shared by all four sorted-subset donors showed higher generation probabilities than non-shared clonotypes. The small number of donors limited the genetic and exposure-history diversity represented. Across several donors, approximately 5% of naive CD4, 3.5% of naive CD8, around 2.1% of memory CD4, and 0.3% to 0.45% of memory CD8 clonotypes were shared. Sampling was restricted to blood, and TCR repertoires in tissues likely differ from the TCR repertoires found in blood.

Using the deep immunoSEQ assay, multiplex PCR amplified TCR CDR3 regions from genomic DNA. Genomic DNA extracted from each cell subset was distributed evenly over all wells of several immunoSEQ 96-well plates, and each plate served as one replicate. For sorted subsets, each replicate PCR was loaded with 200 ng genomic DNA, equivalent to 25,000 to 30,000 T cell genomes. Purified libraries were quantified with a Qubit 3.0 fluorometer, sized on a Bioanalyzer 2100, and re-quantified with the KAPA Library Quantification kit. Every immunoSEQ 96-well plate was sequenced on a dedicated single-read 150-cycle Illumina NextSeq 550 flow cell. The published analysis was carried out like this. The immunoSEQ output contained only junctional sequences without quality scores, so filtering could not match that applied to full-length reads. To assign V/J genes and CDR3, sequences were annotated against IMGT germline references using PyIR, a Python wrapper for IgBLAST v1.9. Reads with weak V/J assignments (E-value above 1e-6), missing CDR3, stop codons, out-of-frame junctions, or ambiguous translated residues were removed. A V3J clonotype was defined by an identical inferred V gene, J gene, and CDR3 amino acid sequence. To compute the percentage overlap between repertoires, the number of shared unique clonotypes was divided by the size of the smaller repertoire. Repertoire richness was assessed with RTK rarefaction, the Chao1 estimator, and Recon v2.1 estimates of unobserved clonotypes. OLGA was used to compute generation probabilities for all TCRbeta clonotypes that the gDNA method yielded from several donors. This is the immuneACCESS table as TCRdb keeps it, with only in-frame sequences that have V and J called. A part of the clones is gone; compared with another copy, unresolved V genes explain less than half, and the rest is unexplained. V and J calls and clone size are those listed in that table; D and trimming were worked out from the DNA. Here the sample has around 2.1 million clones; around 95% occur a single time. The ten largest account for about 0.13% of the sample.

Donors were healthy HIV-negative adults with no recently reported acute infections or vaccinations. Only Caucasian adults living in Nashville, Tennessee, USA were represented among the donors. Magnetic negative selection was used to enrich CD4+ T cells, after which naive cells were positively selected on CD45RA and the negative fraction became the memory subset. After blood collection by leukapheresis, PBMCs were isolated using Ficoll-Histopaque density gradient centrifugation and then cryopreserved in the vapor phase of liquid nitrogen. Analytical flow cytometry was used to check the purity and quantity of every magnetically sorted T cell population. Genomic DNA was isolated from every sorted fraction and measured by UV absorbance on a Nanodrop 2000c.

Specimen: naive CD4+ T cells sorted from blood. The cell subset or site tag for this specimen amounts to: CD45RA+ positively selected. This TCR was sampled from a man younger than 35 in good health. The rearrangement joined TRBV4-1 to TRBJ2-5; possibly the D gene is TRBD1, per 6 matching bases. The sequenced DNA is TGCGCCAGCAGTGGGCAGGGGGAGACCCAGTACTTC. Translated, this is CASSGQGETQYF.